This T cell receptor (beta chain) was identified during a study of blood T cells in healthy people across ages. Then a second PCR, running about 7 to 11 cycles, was carried out with a sample-barcoded 5' primer and a J-beta primer mix. The template-switch adaptor was a 5' adaptor with 12 random nucleotides. It tagged each cDNA molecule. TCRdb fed the 5' RACE reads into MiXCR, producing one record per CDR3 protein. The repertoire holds 650,000 to 1,000,000 distinct CDR3 sequences, with under 40% as singletons. The CDR3 is made up of 15 amino acids. With V trimmed by 1 base and J by 2 bases, 0 bases remained unmatched. Germline V gene sequence: CDR1 SGHTA, CDR2 FQGNSA.

The receptor's source is a man aged 18 to 35 in good health. The chain has TRBV7-2 and TRBJ1-1, with 11 bases identical to TRBD1. Sequenced: blood. The CDR3 sequence: CASSLGTGGNTEAFF. The CDR3 DNA follows: TGTGCCAGCAGCTTAGGGACAGGGGGCAACACTGAAGCTTTCTTT.